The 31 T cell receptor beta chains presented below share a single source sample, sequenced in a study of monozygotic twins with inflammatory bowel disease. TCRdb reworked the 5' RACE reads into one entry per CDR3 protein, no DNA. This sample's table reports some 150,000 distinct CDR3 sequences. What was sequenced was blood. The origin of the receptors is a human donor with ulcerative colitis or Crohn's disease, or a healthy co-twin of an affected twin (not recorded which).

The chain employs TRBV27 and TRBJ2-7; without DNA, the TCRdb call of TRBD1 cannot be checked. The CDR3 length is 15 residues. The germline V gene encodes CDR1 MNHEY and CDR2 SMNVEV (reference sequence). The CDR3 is CASIRFSTGGNEQYF.

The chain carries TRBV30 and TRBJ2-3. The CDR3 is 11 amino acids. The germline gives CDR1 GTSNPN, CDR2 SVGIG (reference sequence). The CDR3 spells CAWSGTDTQYF.

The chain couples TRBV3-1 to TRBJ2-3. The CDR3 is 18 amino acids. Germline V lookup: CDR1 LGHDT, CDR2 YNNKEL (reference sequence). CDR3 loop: CASSQVKWGAASTDTQYF.

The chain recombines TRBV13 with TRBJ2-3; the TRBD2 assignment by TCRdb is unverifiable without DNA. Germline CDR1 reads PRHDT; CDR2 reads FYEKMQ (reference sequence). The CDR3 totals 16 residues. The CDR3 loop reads CASSLSPGGLIDTQYF.

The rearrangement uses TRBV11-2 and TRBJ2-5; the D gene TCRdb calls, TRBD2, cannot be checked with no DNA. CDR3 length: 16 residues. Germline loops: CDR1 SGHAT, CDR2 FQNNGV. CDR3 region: CASSSRMVPSGETQYF. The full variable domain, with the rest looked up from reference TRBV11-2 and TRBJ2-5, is EAGVAQSPRYKIIEKRQSVAFWCNPISGHATLYWYQQILGQGPKLLIQFQNNGVVDDSQLPKDRFSAERLKGVDSTLKIQPAKLEDSAVYLCASSSRMVPSGETQYFGPGTRLLVL.

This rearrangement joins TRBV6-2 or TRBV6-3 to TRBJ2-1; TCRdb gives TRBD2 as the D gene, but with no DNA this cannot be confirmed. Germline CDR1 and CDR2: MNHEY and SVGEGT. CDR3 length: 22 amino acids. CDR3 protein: CASSPTGLAGVPLPSPYNEQFF.

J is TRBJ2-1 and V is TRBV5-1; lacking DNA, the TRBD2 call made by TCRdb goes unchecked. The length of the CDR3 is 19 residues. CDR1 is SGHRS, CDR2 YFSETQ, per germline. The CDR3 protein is CASSSIGTSGGSSYNEQFF.

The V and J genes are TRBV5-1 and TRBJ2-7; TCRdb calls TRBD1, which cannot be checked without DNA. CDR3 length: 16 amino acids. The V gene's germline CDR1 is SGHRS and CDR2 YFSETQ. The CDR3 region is CASSLHPGTDNYEQYF.

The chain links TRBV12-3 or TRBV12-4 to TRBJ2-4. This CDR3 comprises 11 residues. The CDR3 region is CASSPQNIQYF.

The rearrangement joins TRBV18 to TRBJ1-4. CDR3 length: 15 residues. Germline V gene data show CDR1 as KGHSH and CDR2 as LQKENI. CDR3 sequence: CASSLQGWPNEKLFF.

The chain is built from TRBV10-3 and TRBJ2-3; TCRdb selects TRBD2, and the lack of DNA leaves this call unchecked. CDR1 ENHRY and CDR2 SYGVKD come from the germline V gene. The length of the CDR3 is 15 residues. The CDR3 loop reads CAIRGLAANTDTQYF.

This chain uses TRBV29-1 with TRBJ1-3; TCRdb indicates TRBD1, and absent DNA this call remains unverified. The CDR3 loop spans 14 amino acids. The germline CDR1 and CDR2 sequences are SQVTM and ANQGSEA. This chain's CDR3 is CSVYDRHSGNTIYF.

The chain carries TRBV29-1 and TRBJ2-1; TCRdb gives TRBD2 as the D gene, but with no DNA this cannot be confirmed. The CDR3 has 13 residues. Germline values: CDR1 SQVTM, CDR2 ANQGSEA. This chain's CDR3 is CSVEWELGDEQFF.

The chain's CDR3 is CASSTLPTGELFF. The chain links TRBV7-9 to TRBJ2-2; no DNA is available, so the TRBD2 call from TCRdb remains unchecked. In germline, CDR1 is SEHNR, CDR2 FQNEAQ (reference sequence). The CDR3 contains 13 residues.

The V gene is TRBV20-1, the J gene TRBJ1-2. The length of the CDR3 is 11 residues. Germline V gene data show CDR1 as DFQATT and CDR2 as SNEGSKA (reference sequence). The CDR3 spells CSFVGAYGYTF.

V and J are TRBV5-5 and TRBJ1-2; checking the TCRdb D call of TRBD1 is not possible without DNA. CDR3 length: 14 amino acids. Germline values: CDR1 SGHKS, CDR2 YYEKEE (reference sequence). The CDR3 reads CASSLVGTGYGYTF.

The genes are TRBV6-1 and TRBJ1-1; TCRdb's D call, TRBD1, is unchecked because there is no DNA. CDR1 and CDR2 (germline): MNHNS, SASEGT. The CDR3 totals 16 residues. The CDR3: CASSPKLRGMDTEAFF.

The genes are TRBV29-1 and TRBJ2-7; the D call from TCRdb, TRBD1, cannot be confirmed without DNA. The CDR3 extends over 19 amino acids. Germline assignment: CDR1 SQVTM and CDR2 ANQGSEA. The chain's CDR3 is CSVESPKRLAGTQDYEQYF.

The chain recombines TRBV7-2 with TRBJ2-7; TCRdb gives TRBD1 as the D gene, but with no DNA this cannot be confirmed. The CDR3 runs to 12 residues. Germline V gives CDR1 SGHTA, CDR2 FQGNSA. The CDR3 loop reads CASSFTGYEQYF.

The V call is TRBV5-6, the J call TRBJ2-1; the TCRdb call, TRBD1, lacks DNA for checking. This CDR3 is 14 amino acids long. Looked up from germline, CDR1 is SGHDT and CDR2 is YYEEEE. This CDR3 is CASSPGQGLHEQFF.

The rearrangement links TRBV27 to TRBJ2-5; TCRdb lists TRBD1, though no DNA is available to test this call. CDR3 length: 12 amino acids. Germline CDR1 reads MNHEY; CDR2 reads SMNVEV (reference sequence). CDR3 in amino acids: CASSSPGEGSYF.

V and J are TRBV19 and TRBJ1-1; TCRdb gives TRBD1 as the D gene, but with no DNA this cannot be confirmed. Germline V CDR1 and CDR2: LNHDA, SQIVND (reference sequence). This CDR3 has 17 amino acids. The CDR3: CASSMLQGTGINTEAFF. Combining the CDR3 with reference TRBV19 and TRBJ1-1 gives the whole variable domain DGGITQSPKYLFRKEGQNVTLSCEQNLNHDAMYWYRQDPGQGLRLIYYSQIVNDFQKGDIAEGYSVSREKKESFPLTVTSAQKNPTAFYLCASSMLQGTGINTEAFFGQGTRLTVV.

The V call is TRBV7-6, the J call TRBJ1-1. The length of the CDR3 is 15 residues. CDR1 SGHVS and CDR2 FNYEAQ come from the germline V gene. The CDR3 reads CASSPRDFGNTEAFF.

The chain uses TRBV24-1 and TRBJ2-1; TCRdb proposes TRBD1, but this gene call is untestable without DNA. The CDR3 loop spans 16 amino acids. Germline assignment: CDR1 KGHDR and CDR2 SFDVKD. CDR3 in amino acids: CATSDPAGTGYNEQFF.

The CDR3 loop reads CASSRTEDGYTF. V is TRBV19 and J is TRBJ1-2. This CDR3 is 12 amino acids long. Germline V gives CDR1 LNHDA, CDR2 SQIVND (reference sequence). Based on the CDR3 plus reference TRBV19 and TRBJ1-2, the full variable domain is DGGITQSPKYLFRKEGQNVTLSCEQNLNHDAMYWYRQDPGQGLRLIYYSQIVNDFQKGDIAEGYSVSREKKESFPLTVTSAQKNPTAFYLCASSRTEDGYTFGSGTRLTVV.

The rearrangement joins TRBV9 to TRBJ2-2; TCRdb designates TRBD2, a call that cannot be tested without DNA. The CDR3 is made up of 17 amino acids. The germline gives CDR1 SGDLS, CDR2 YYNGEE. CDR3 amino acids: CASSATGTSGSYGELFF.

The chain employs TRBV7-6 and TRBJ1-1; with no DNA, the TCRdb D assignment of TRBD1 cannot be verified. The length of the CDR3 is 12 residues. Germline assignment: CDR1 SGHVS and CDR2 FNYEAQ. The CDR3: CATSRGNTEAFF.

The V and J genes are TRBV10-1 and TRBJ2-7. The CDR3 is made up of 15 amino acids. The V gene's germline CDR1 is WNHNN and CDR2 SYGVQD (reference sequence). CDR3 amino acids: CASSESRTDLFEQYF.

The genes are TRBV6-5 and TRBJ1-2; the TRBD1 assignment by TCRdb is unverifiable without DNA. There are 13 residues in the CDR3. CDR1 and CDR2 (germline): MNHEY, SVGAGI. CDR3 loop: CASSGTGAYGYTF.

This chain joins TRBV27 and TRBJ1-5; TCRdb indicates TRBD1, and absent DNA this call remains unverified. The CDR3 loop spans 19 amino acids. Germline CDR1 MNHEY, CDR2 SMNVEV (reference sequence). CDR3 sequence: CASSSLWDTGFYSNQPQHF.

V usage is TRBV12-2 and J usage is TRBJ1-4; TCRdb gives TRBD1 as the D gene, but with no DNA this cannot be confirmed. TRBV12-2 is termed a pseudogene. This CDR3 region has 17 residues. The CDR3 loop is CASRLAKGHLCQEKLFF.